What follows describes a single TCR beta chain. Its antigen is unidentified. These data come from a study of T cells in Graves' hyperthyroidism and ophthalmopathy. CDR3 length: 13 residues. Germline lookup yields CDR1 GTSNPN and CDR2 SVGIG (reference sequence). With 4 bases removed from V and 9 bases from J, the gap between germline ends came to 13 bases. Amplified TCR beta CDR3 regions came from RNA transcripts. First-round RT-PCR targeting the TCR CDR3 was performed with the HTBI primer set. MiXCR, applied by TCRdb to the multiplex PCR reads, yields one record per CDR3 protein. Seen here are 250,000 to 300,000 distinct CDR3 sequences, roughly 15% observed once, and the top ten hold more than 10%. Findings of the study overall: Peripheral blood also featured most of the thyroid clonotypes expanded above 0.001.

What was sequenced was blood. This sequence originates from a woman between 35 and 50 years old with Graves' hyperthyroidism that later progressed to Graves' ophthalmopathy. The gene calls are TRBV30 and TRBJ1-6; the D is unclear. For the CDR3, the DNA is TGTGCCTGGACCCCCGGAGTAAGTTCACCCCTCCACTTT. It encodes CAWTPGVSSPLHF.